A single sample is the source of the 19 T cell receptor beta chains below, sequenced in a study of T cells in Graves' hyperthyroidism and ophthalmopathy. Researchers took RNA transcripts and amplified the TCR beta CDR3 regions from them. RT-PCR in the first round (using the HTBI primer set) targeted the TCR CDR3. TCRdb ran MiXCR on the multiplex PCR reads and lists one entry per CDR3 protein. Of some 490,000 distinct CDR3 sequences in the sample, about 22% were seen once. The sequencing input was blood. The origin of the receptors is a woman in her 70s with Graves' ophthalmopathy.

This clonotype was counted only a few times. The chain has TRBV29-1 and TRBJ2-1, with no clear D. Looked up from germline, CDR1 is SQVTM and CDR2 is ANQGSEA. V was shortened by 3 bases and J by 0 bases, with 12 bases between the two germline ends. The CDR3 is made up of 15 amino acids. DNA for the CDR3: TGCAGCGTTGACAGTGGGCGAAGCTCCTACAATGAGCAGTTCTTC. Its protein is CSVDSGRSSYNEQFF.

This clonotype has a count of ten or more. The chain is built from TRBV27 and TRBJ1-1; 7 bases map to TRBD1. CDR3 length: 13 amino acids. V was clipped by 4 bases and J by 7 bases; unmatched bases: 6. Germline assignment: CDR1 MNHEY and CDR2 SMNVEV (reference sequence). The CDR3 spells CASSYRGTVEAFF. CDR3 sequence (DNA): TGTGCCAGCAGTTATAGAGGGACAGTTGAAGCTTTCTTT.

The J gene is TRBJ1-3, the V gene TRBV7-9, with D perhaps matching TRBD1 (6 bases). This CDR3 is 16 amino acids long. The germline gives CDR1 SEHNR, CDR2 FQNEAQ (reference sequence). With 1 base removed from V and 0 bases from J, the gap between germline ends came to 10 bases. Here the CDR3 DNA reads TGTGCCAGCAGCTTAGGAGGGGGACCCTCTGGAAACACCATATATTTT. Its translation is CASSLGGGPSGNTIYF.

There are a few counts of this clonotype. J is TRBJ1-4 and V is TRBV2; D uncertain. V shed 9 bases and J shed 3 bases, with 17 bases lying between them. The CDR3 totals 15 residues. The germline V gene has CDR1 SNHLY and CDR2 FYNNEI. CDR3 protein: CASSRSANSNEKLFF. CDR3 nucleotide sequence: TGTGCCAGTAGCCGTAGTGCGAATTCTAATGAAAAACTGTTTTTT.

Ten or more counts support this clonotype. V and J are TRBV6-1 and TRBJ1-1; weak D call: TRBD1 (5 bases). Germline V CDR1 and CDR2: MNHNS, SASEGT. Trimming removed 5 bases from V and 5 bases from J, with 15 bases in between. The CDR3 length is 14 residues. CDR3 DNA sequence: TGTGCCAGCAGTTATTCAATGGGGGATACTGAAGCTTTCTTT. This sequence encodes CASSYSMGDTEAFF.

The chain's CDR3 is CASSLDLGLAGDVTGELFF. CDR3 sequence (DNA): TGTGCCAGCAGCTTAGATCTCGGACTAGCGGGAGATGTCACCGGGGAGCTGTTTTTT. The V gene is TRBV11-3, the J gene TRBJ2-2, with 13 positions matching TRBD2. The CDR3 length is 19 residues. Germline V CDR1 and CDR2: SGHNT, YENEEA. Unmatched junction bases numbered 8, after V lost 0 bases and J lost 4 bases.

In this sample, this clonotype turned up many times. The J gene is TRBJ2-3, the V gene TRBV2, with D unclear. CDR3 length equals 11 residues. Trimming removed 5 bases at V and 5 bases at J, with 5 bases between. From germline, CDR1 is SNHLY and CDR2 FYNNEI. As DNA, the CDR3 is TGTGCCAGCAGTCAGCGAGATACGCAGTATTTT. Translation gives CASSQRDTQYF.

The CDR3 here is CASSLLAVSTDTQYF. The CDR3 DNA reads TGTGCCAGCAGCTTACTAGCAGTTAGCACAGATACGCAGTATTTT. The chain couples TRBV7-9 to TRBJ2-3; D is perhaps TRBD2 (5 bases). The CDR3 runs 15 residues. Germline CDR1 reads SEHNR; CDR2 reads FQNEAQ (reference sequence). The V and J ends lost 2 bases and 0 bases respectively, with 9 bases between them.

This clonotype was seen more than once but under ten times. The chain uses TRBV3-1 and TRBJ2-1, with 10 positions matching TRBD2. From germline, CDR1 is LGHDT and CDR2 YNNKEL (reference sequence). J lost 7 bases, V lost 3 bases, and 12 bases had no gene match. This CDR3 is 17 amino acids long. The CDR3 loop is CASSQMVAGAGGNEQFF. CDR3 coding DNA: TGTGCCAGCAGCCAGATGGTAGCGGGAGCGGGGGGGAATGAGCAGTTCTTC.

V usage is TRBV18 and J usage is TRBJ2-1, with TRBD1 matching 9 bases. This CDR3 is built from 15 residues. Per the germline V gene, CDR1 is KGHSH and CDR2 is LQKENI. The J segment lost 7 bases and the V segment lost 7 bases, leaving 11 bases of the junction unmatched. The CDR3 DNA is TGTGCCAGCTTGAACCGGGACAGGGCGCTTAATGAGCAGTTCTTC. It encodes CASLNRDRALNEQFF. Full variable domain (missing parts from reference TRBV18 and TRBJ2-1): NAGVMQNPRHLVRRRGQEARLRCSPMKGHSHVYWYRQLPEEGLKFMVYLQKENIIDESGMPKERFSAEFPKEGPSILRIQQVVRGDSAAYFCASLNRDRALNEQFFGPGTRLTVL.

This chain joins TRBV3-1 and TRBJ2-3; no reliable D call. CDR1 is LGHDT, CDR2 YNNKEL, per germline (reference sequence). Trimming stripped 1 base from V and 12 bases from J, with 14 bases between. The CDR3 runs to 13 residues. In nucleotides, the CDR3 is TGTGCCAGCAGCCAAGGAGAAATAGCTCTCCAGTATTTT. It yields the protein CASSQGEIALQYF.

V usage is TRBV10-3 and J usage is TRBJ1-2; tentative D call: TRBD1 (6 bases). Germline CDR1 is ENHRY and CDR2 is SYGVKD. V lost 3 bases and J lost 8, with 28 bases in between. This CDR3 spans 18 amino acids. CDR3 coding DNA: TGTGCCATCAGTGACGCATTGTCCAGGGGAGTCGAAACAGTAGGCTACACCTTC. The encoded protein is CAISDALSRGVETVGYTF.

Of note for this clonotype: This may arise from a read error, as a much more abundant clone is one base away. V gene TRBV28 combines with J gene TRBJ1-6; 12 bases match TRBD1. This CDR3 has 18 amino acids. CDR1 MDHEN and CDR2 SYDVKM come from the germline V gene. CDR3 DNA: TGTGCCAGCAGCGTGGGACAGGGGGCAAGCTCCTATGATTCACCCCTCCACTTT. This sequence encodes CASSVGQGASSYDSPLHF.

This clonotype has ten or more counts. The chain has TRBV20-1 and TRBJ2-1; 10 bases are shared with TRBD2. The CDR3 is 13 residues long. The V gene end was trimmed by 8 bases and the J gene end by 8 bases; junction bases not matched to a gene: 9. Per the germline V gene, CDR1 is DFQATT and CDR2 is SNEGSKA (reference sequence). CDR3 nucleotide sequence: TGCAGTCATACTAGCGGGACTGTGCATGAGCAGTTCTTC. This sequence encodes CSHTSGTVHEQFF.

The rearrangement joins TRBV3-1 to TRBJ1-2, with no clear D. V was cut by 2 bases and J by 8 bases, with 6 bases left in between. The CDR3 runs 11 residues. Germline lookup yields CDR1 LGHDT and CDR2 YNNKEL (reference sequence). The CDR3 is CASSQYQGYTF. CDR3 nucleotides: TGTGCCAGCAGCCAATACCAGGGCTACACCTTC.

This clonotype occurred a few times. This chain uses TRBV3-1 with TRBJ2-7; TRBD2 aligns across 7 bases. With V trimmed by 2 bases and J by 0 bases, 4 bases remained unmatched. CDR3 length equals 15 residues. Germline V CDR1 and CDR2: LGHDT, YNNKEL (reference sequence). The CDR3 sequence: CASSQLAVRSYEQYF. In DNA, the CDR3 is TGTGCCAGCAGCCAACTAGCGGTCCGCTCCTACGAGCAGTACTTC.

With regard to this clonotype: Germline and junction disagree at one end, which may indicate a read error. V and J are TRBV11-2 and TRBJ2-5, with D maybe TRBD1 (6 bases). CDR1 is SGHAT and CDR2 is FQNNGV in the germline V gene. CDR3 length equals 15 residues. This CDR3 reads CAGSPTRGLGETQYF. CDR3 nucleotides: TGTGCCGGCAGCCCAACCAGGGGCCTTGGGGAGACCCAGTACTTC.

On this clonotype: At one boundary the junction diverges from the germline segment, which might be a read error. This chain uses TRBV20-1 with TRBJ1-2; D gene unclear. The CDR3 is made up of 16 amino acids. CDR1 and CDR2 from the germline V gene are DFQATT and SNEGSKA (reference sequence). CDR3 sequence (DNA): TGCAGTGCCAGAGAGAGGTTTATCCCAGGTCGGAATGGCTACACCTTC. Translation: CSARERFIPGRNGYTF.

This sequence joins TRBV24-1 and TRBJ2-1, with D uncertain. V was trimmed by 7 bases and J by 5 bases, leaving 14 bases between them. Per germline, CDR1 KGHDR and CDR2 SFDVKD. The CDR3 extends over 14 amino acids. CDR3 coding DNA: TGTGCCACCAGCAAGGATCCATCAAACAATGAGCAGTTCTTC. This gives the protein CATSKDPSNNEQFF.